A selection of T cell receptor beta chains follows, all from one sample in a study of T cells after yellow fever vaccination. Using its own MiXCR run on the 5' RACE reads, TCRdb lists one record per CDR3 protein. Of around 350,000 distinct CDR3 sequences in the sample, around 6.4% were seen once. The sequencing used PBMCs, collected 5 days after the yellow fever booster vaccination. The receptors derive from a man in his thirties or forties who received the YFV17D yellow fever vaccine. The CDR3 runs from the conserved cysteine through the conserved F or W. The D gene is left open where the match is weak. Clone size is shown for a subset of rows, as once, few, many or a class of expanded clone.

TRBV27	TRBJ1-6	many	-	CASSSGLSPLHF	TGTGCCAGCAGCTCGGGACTTTCACCCCTCCACTTT
TRBV11-2	TRBJ2-1	few	TRBD1	CASSLPSPDRGGLGYNEQFF	TGTGCCAGCAGCTTACCCTCCCCGGACAGGGGGGGACTAGGGTACAATGAGCAGTTCTTC
TRBV29-1	TRBJ1-1	many	TRBD1	CSGGQLNTEAFF	TGCAGCGGGGGACAGCTGAACACTGAAGCTTTCTTT
TRBV6-5	TRBJ1-5	-	TRBD1	CASKSGGLGNQPQHF	TGTGCCAGCAAGTCAGGGGGGTTGGGAAATCAGCCCCAGCATTTT
TRBV6-1	TRBJ2-3	many	-	CASSEFVRDTQYF	TGTGCCAGCAGTGAATTTGTTCGGGATACGCAGTATTTT
TRBV4-3	TRBJ2-1	few	TRBD2	CASSRGLAGGYEQFF	TGCGCCAGCAGCCGAGGACTAGCGGGAGGGTATGAGCAGTTCTTC
TRBV9	TRBJ2-1	many	TRBD1	CASSVDPQGLYNEQFF	TGTGCCAGCAGCGTAGATCCACAGGGGCTCTACAATGAGCAGTTCTTC
TRBV5-4	TRBJ2-5	-	TRBD2	CASSLESSGRETQYF	TGTGCCAGCAGCTTGGAATCTAGCGGGAGAGAGACCCAGTACTTC
TRBV19	TRBJ2-2	few	TRBD1	CASSIAGGNTGELFF	TGTGCCAGTAGTATAGCAGGGGGCAACACCGGGGAGCTGTTTTTT
TRBV19	TRBJ2-7	-	-	CASSIPGVAEQYF	TGTGCCAGTAGTATCCCCGGCGTGGCCGAGCAGTACTTC
TRBV7-2	TRBJ2-3	-	-	CASSQRPTDTQYF	TGTGCCAGCAGCCAAAGACCCACAGATACGCAGTATTTT
TRBV11-3	TRBJ2-5	few	-	CASSLGETQETQYF	TGTGCCAGCAGCTTAGGGGAGACCCAAGAGACCCAGTACTTC
TRBV7-2	TRBJ2-7	-	-	CASSFYWESYEQYF	TGTGCCAGCAGCTTCTACTGGGAATCCTACGAGCAGTACTTC
TRBV7-2	TRBJ2-5	many	TRBD1	CASSLRTGGEETQYF	TGTGCCAGCAGCTTAAGGACAGGGGGCGAGGAGACCCAGTACTTC
TRBV5-1	TRBJ1-4	few	TRBD1	CASSAGTDYATNEKLFF	TGCGCCAGCAGCGCTGGGACAGACTATGCAACTAATGAAAAACTGTTTTTT
TRBV20-1	TRBJ1-5	-	TRBD1	CSASGQPNQPQHF	TGCAGTGCTTCGGGACAGCCCAATCAGCCCCAGCATTTT
TRBV6-5	TRBJ2-2	-	TRBD2	CASSYGSGGLTGELVF	TGTGCCAGCAGTTACGGGTCGGGAGGGCTCACCGGGGAGCTGGTTTTT
TRBV11-2	TRBJ2-1	many	-	CASSGFNRGGRSYNEQFF	TGTGCCAGCAGCGGTTTTAACCGTGGCGGACGCTCCTACAATGAGCAGTTCTTC
TRBV19	TRBJ2-3	many	-	CASRNRVASATDTQYF	TGTGCCAGTAGAAATCGGGTAGCTTCCGCGACAGATACGCAGTATTTT
TRBV27	TRBJ2-7	many	-	CASSSPRDGRGQDEQYF	TGTGCCAGCAGTTCGCCCCGAGATGGGAGGGGGCAGGACGAGCAGTACTTC
TRBV19	TRBJ2-3	few	TRBD1	CASRGQGRISTDTQYF	TGTGCCAGTAGGGGACAGGGGCGGATAAGCACAGATACGCAGTATTTT
TRBV12-3/TRBV12-4	TRBJ1-1	-	TRBD1	CASSRSTGATEAFF	TGTGCCAGCAGTCGATCGACAGGGGCCACTGAAGCTTTCTTT
TRBV19	TRBJ2-1	-	-	CASSTPGQYNEQFF	TGTGCCAGTAGTACGCCGGGACAATACAATGAGCAGTTCTTC
TRBV20-1	TRBJ2-7	-	-	CSARDPDKLLEQYF	TGCAGTGCTAGAGATCCGGACAAGCTTCTCGAGCAGTACTTC
TRBV7-9	TRBJ2-7	-	-	CASSPREVRPYEQYF	TGTGCCAGCAGCCCTCGAGAGGTCCGACCCTACGAGCAGTACTTC
TRBV29-1	TRBJ2-3	few	TRBD2	CSVAGAGEADTQYF	TGCAGCGTTGCGGGAGCGGGAGAAGCAGATACGCAGTATTTT
TRBV7-2	TRBJ2-1	few	-	CASRPPVGTPYNEQFF	TGTGCCAGCAGACCCCCCGTCGGGACACCGTACAATGAGCAGTTCTTC
TRBV27	TRBJ2-5	many	-	CASSFRGRETQYF	TGTGCCAGCAGTTTCAGGGGTAGGGAGACCCAGTACTTC
TRBV6-1	TRBJ1-2	-	-	CASELWGYGYTF	TGTGCCAGTGAGTTATGGGGCTATGGCTACACCTTC
TRBV28	TRBJ2-7	-	TRBD2	CASRLARISYEQYF	TGTGCCAGCAGACTAGCGCGCATTTCCTACGAGCAGTACTTC
TRBV7-9	TRBJ2-5	many	TRBD2	CASSLGHTSGREETQYF	TGTGCCAGCAGCTTAGGTCACACTAGCGGGAGGGAAGAGACCCAGTACTTC
TRBV18	TRBJ1-3	few	-	CASSNQQTAFSGNTIYF	TGTGCCAGCTCCAACCAGCAAACAGCCTTCTCTGGAAACACCATATATTTT
TRBV9	TRBJ2-3	few	-	CASSVQGTLTDTQYF	TGTGCCAGCAGCGTTCAGGGGACACTCACAGATACGCAGTATTTT
TRBV28	TRBJ1-5	many	-	CASRETAPGQPQHF	TGTGCCAGCAGAGAGACAGCCCCCGGGCAGCCCCAGCATTTT
TRBV28	TRBJ2-5	many	TRBD1	CASRGIRTGSETQYF	TGTGCCAGCAGAGGAATTAGGACAGGGAGTGAGACCCAGTACTTC
TRBV7-2	TRBJ2-7	many	TRBD2	CASSFPGTTRQF	TGTGCCAGCAGCTTCCCCGGGACTACTCGCCAATTC
TRBV7-2	TRBJ2-7	many	-	CASSFDQGLEQYF	TGTGCCAGCAGCTTTGATCAAGGCCTCGAGCAGTACTTC
TRBV6-1	TRBJ1-4	few	-	CASSRYSGELVKLFF	TGTGCCAGCAGCCGGTACTCTGGGGAATTAGTAAAACTGTTTTTT
TRBV18	TRBJ1-2	-	-	CASSRTFSYGYTF	TGTGCCAGCTCGCGGACATTCAGCTATGGCTACACCTTC
TRBV10-3	TRBJ2-1	few	TRBD2	CAISAGTSGRIGGYNEQFF	TGTGCCATCAGCGCCGGGACTAGCGGGAGAATAGGGGGCTACAATGAGCAGTTCTTC
TRBV20-1	TRBJ2-5	-	-	CSASAEETQYF	TGCAGTGCTAGTGCGGAAGAGACCCAGTACTTC
TRBV11-1	TRBJ2-6	few	-	CASTLSGTPFSGANVLTF	TGTGCCAGCACCCTATCCGGGACACCCTTCTCTGGGGCCAACGTCCTGACTTTC
TRBV7-2	TRBJ2-1	few	TRBD2	CASSLERGSYNEQFF	TGTGCCAGCAGCTTAGAGCGGGGGTCCTACAATGAGCAGTTCTTC
TRBV9	TRBJ2-7	few	-	CASSPQTAEYEQYF	TGTGCCAGCAGCCCCCAGACAGCAGAGTACGAGCAGTACTTC
TRBV5-6	TRBJ2-5	few	-	CASTRDTGAGTQYF	TGTGCCAGCACCAGGGACACAGGAGCGGGGACCCAGTACTTC
TRBV7-2	TRBJ2-1	many	-	CASSLDRAAYNEQFF	TGTGCCAGCAGCTTAGACAGGGCGGCCTACAATGAGCAGTTCTTC
TRBV20-1	TRBJ2-3	few	-	CSARIPDSFGIDTQYF	TGCAGTGCTAGAATACCAGATTCGTTTGGGATAGATACGCAGTATTTT
TRBV5-1	TRBJ2-1	-	TRBD2	CASSLRLAGGYNEQFF	TGCGCCAGCAGCTTGCGACTAGCGGGTGGGTACAATGAGCAGTTCTTC